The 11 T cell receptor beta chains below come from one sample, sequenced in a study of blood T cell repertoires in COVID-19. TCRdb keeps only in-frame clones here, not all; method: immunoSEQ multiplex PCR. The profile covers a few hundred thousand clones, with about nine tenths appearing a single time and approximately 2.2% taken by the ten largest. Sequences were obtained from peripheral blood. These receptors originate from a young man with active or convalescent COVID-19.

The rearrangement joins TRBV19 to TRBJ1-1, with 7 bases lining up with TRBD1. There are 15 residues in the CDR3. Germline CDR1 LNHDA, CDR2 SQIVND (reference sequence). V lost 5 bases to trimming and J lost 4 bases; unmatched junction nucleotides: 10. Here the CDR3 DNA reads TGTGCCAGTAGTCCTGACAGGGCACTGTTCACTGAAGCTTTCTTT. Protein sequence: CASSPDRALFTEAFF.

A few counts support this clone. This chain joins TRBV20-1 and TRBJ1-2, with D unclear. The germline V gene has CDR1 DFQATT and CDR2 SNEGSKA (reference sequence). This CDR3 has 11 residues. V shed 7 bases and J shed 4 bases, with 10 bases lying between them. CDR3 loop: CSVPTVYGYTF. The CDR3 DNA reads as TGCAGTGTCCCTACAGTCTATGGCTACACCTTC.

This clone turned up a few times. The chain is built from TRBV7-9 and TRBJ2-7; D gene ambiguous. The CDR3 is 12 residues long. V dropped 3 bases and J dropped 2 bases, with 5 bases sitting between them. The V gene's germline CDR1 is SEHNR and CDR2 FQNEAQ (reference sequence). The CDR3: CASSFGPYEQYF. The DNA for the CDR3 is TGTGCCAGCAGCTTCGGTCCCTACGAGCAGTACTTC.

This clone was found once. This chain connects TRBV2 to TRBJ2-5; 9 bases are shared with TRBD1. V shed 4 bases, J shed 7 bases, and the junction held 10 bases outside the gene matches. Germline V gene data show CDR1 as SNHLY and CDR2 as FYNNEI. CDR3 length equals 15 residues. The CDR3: CASSGSHRGLGTQYF. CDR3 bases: TGTGCCAGCAGTGGCAGCCACAGGGGGCTAGGGACCCAGTACTTC. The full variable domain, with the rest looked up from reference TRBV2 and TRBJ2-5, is EPEVTQTPSHQVTQMGQEVILRCVPISNHLYFYWYRQILGQKVEFLVSFYNNEISEKSEIFDDQFSVERPDGSNFTLKIRSTKLEDSAMYFCASSGSHRGLGTQYFGPGTRLLVL.

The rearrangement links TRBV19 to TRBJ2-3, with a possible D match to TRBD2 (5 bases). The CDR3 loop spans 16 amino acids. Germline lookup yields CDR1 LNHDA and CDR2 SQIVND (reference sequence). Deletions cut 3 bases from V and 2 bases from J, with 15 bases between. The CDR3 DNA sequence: TGTGCCAGTAGTATGGCCCCGAACGGGGTCACAGATACGCAGTATTTT. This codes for CASSMAPNGVTDTQYF.

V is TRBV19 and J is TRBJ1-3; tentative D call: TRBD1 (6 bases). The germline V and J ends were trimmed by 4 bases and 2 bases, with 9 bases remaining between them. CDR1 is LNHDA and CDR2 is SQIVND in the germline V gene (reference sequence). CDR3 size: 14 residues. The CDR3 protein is CASSKNRAGNTIYF. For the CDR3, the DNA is TGTGCCAGTAGTAAAAACAGGGCTGGAAACACCATATATTTT. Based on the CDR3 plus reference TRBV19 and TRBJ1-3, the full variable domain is DGGITQSPKYLFRKEGQNVTLSCEQNLNHDAMYWYRQDPGQGLRLIYYSQIVNDFQKGDIAEGYSVSREKKESFPLTVTSAQKNPTAFYLCASSKNRAGNTIYFGEGSWLTVV.

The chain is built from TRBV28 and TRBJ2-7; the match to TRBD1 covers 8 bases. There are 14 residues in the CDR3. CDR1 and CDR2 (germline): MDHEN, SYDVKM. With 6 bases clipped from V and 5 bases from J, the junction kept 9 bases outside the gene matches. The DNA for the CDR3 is TGTGCCAGCAGCCCGGGACAGGCGTCTCACGAGCAGTACTTC. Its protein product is CASSPGQASHEQYF.

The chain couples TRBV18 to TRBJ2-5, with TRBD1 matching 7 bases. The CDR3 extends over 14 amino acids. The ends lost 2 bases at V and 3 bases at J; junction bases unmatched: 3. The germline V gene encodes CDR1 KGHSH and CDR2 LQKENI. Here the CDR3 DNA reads TGTGCCAGCTCACCATTGGACAGGAAAGAGACCCAGTACTTC. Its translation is CASSPLDRKETQYF. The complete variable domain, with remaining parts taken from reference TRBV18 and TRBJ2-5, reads NAGVMQNPRHLVRRRGQEARLRCSPMKGHSHVYWYRQLPEEGLKFMVYLQKENIIDESGMPKERFSAEFPKEGPSILRIQQVVRGDSAAYFCASSPLDRKETQYFGPGTRLLVL.

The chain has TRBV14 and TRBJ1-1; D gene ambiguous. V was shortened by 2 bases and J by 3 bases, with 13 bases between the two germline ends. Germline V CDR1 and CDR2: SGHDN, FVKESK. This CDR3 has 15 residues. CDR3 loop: CASSQLAARDTEAFF. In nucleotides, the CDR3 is TGTGCCAGCAGCCAACTGGCAGCCCGGGACACTGAAGCTTTCTTT.

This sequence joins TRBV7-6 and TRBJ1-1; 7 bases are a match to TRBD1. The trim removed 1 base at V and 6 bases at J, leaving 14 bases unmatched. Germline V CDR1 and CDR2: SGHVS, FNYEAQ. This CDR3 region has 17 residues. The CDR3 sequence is CASSLGVFRDSGAEAFF. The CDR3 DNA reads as TGTGCCAGCAGCTTAGGAGTATTCCGGGACAGTGGCGCTGAAGCTTTCTTT.

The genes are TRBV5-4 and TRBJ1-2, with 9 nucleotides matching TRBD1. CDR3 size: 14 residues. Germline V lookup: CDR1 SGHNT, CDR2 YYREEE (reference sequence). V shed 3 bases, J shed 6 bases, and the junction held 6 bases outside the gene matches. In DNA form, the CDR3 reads TGTGCCAGCAGCTCTCCGGGACAGGGACATGGCTACACCTTC. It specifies CASSSPGQGHGYTF.